Listed here is a single TCR beta chain. Germline assignment: CDR1 SNHLY and CDR2 FYNNEI. The V gene end was trimmed by 7 bases and the J gene end by 8 bases; junction bases not matched to a gene: 6. The CDR3 extends over 12 amino acids. The data originate from a study of blood T cell repertoires in COVID-19. Study-level information: T cells, B-cell-depleted T cells, or PBMCs provided the cDNA or gDNA that served as material.

Repertoires were generated with immunoSEQ multiplex PCR, while TCRdb's copy carries only in-frame clones and drops some. Seen here are roughly 300,000 clones, over 75% observed once, and the top ten hold more than 10%. This chain links TRBV2 with TRBJ1-2; 8 bases are a match to TRBD1. The sequenced sample was peripheral blood. The sequence came from a human donor in a cohort sampled during active COVID-19. The CDR3 reads CASNPPGGGYTF. Written as DNA, the CDR3 is TGTGCCAGCAACCCGCCAGGGGGCGGCTACACCTTC.